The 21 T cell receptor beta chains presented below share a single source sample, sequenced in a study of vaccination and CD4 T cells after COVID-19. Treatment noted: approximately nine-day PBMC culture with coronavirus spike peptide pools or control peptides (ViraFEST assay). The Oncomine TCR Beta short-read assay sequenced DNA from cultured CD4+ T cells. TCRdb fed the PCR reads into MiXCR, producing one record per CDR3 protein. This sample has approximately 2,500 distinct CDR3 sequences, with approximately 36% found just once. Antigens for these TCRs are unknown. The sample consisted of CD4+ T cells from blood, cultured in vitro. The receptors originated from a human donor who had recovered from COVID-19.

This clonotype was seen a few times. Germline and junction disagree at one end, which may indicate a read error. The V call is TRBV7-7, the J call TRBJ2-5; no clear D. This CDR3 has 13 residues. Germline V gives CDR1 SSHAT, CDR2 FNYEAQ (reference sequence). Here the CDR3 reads CASSLAPVETQYF. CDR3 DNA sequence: TGTGCTAGCAGCTTAGCCCCGGTAGAGACCCAGTACTTC.

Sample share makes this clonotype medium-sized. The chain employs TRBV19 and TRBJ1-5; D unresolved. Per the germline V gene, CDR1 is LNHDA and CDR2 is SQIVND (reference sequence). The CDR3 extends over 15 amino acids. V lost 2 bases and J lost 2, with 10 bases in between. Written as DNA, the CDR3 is TGTGCCAGTAGTATAATGGAGGGAGGCAATCAGCCCCAGCATTTT. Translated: CASSIMEGGNQPQHF.

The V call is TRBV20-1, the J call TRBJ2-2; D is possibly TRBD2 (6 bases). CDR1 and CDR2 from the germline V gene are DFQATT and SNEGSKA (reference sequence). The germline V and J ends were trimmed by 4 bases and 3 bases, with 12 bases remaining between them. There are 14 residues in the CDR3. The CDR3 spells CSAKVGGDTGELFF. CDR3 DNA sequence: TGCAGTGCTAAGGTCGGAGGGGACACCGGGGAGCTGTTTTTT.

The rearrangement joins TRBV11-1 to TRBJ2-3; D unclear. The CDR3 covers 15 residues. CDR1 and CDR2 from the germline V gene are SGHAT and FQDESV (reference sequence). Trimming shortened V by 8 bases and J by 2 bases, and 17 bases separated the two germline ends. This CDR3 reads CASLSSDGYTDTQYF. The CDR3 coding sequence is TGTGCCAGCCTCTCTTCGGACGGATACACAGATACGCAGTATTTT.

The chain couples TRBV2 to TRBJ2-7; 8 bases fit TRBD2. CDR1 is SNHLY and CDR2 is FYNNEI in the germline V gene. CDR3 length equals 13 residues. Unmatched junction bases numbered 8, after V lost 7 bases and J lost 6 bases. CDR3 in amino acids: CASTRDGGGEQYF. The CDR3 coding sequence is TGTGCCAGCACCCGGGACGGGGGGGGCGAGCAGTACTTC.

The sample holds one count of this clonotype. CDR3 in amino acids: CASSAGEGPVSGNTIYF. The CDR3 nucleotides are TGTGCCAGCAGCGCTGGGGAGGGGCCCGTCTCTGGAAACACCATATATTTT. J is TRBJ1-3 and V is TRBV21-1. TRBV21-1 is marked as a pseudogene. The CDR3 is 17 amino acids.

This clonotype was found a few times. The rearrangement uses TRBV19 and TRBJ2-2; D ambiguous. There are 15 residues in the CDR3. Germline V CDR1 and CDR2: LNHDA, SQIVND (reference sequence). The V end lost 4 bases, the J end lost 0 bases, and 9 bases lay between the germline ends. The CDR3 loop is CASSNAATNTGELFF. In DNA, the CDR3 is TGTGCCAGTAGTAATGCGGCCACGAACACCGGGGAGCTGTTTTTT.

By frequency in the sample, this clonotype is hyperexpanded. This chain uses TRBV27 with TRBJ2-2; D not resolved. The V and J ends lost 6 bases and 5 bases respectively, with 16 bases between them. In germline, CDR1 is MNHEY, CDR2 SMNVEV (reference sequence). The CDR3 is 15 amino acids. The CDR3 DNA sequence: TGTGCCAGCAGGTTGAAGCCCCGGAGTACCGGGGAGCTGTTTTTT. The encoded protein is CASRLKPRSTGELFF.

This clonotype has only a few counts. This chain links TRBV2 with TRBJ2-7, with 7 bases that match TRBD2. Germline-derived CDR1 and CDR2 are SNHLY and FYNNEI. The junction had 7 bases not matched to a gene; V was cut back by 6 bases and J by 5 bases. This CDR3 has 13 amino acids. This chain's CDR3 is CASRWGGRNEQYF. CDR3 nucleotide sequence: TGTGCCAGCAGGTGGGGGGGGAGGAACGAGCAGTACTTC.

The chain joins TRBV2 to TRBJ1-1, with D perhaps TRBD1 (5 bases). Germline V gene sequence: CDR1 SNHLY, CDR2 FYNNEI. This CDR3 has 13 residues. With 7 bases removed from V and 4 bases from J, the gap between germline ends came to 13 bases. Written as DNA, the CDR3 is TGTGCCAGCAATAGGGGATCAGTCACTGAAGCTTTCTTT. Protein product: CASNRGSVTEAFF.

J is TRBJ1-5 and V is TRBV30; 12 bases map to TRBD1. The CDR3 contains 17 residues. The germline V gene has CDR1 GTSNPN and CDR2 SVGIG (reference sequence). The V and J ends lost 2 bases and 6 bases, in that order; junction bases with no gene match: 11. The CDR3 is CAWSMARGTGGFQPQHF. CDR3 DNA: TGTGCCTGGAGTATGGCCAGGGGGACAGGGGGCTTTCAGCCCCAGCATTTT.

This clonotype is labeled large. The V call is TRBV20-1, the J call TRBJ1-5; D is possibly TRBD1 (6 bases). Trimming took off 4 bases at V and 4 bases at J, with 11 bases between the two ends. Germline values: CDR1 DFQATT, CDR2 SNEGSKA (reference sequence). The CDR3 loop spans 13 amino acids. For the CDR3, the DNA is TGCAGTGCTAAAACAACAGGGAATCAGCCCCAGCATTTT. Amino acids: CSAKTTGNQPQHF.

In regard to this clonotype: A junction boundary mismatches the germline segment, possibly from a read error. As DNA, the CDR3 is TGTGCCAAGGGCTACGGGGTTACAGTACAGAACACTGAAGCTTTATTT. Translated: CAKGYGVTVQNTEALF. V is TRBV11-2 and J is TRBJ1-1; D is ambiguous. The CDR3 sequence is 16 residues long. Germline V CDR1 and CDR2: SGHAT, FQNNGV.

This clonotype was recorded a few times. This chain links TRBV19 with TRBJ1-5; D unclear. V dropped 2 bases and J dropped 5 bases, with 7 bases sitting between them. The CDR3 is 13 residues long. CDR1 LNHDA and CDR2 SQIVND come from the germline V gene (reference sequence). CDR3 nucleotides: TGTGCCAGTAGTATAAGACTAGATCAGCCCCAGCATTTT. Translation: CASSIRLDQPQHF.

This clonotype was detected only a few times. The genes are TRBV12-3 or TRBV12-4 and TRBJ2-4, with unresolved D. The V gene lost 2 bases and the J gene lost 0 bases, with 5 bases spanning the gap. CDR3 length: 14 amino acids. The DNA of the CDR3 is TGTGCCAGCAGTTTACTCCTAGCCAAAAACATTCAGTACTTC. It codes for CASSLLLAKNIQYF.

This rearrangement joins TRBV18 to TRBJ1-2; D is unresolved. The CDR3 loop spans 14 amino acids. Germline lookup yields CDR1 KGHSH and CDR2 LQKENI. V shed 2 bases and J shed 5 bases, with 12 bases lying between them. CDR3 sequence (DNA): TGTGCCAGCTCACCAAGGGAGTTTACTTATGGCTACACCTTC. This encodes CASSPREFTYGYTF.

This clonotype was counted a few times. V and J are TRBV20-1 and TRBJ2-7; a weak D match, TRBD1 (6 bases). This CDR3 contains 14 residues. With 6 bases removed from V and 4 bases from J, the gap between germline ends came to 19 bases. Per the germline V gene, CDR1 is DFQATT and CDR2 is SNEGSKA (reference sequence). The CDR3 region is CSAGPQQGWYEQYF. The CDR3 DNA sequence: TGCAGTGCAGGCCCCCAGCAGGGGTGGTACGAGCAGTACTTC.

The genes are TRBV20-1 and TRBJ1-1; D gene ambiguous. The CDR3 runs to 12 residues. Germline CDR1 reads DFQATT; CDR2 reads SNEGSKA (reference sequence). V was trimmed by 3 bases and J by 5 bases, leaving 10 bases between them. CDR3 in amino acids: CSASVSGTEAFF. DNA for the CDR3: TGCAGTGCTAGTGTATCCGGAACTGAAGCTTTCTTT.

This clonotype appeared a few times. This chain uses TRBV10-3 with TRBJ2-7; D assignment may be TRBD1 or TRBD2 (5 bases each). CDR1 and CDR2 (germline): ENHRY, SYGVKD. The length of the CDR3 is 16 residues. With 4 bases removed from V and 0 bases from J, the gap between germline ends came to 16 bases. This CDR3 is CAISVRGQGSSYEQYF. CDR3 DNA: TGTGCCATCAGTGTTCGAGGGCAGGGCAGCTCCTACGAGCAGTACTTC.

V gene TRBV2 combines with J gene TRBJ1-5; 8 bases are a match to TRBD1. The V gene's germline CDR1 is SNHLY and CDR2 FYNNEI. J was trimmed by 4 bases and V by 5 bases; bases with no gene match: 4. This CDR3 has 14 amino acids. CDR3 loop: CASSPGTGNQPQHF. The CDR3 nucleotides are TGTGCCAGCAGTCCCGGGACAGGAAATCAGCCCCAGCATTTT.

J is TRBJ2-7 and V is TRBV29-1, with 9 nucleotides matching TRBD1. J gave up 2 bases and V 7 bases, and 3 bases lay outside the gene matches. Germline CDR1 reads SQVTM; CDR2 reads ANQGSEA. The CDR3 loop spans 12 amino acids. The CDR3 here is CSAGTGTYEQYF. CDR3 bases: TGCAGCGCTGGGACAGGGACCTACGAGCAGTACTTC.